The 13 T cell receptor beta chains below were found in one sample sequenced in a study of post-analysis software for immune sequencing data. Unique molecular identifiers were carried by the TCR beta cDNA libraries. TCRdb called the PCR reads again in MiXCR, with one record for every CDR3 protein. The sample lists around 200,000 distinct CDR3 sequences, over 25% seen once, with 3% to 4% in the top ten. Findings and caveats of the study: In patients, TRBV5-6, TRBV5-1 and TRBV20-1 belonged to 4 or 5 TRBV segments found more frequently than in controls.

For these TCRs, the target antigens are not known. The specimen sequenced was blood. The receptors were sampled from a girl between 2 and 17 years old with multiple sclerosis.

Comments on this clonotype: This sequence may be a read error, since a much larger clone differs from it by one base. The rearrangement uses TRBV12-3 or TRBV12-4 and TRBJ1-4; D unclear. This CDR3 contains 13 residues. The ends were cut back, 5 bases at V and 10 bases at J, with 14 bases in the middle. Here the CDR3 reads CASSRLLEGKLFF. CDR3 coding DNA: TGTGCCAGCAGTCGGCTCCTCGAAGGAAAACTGTTTTTT.

V and J are TRBV12-3 or TRBV12-4 and TRBJ2-2; D gene ambiguous. Trimming removed 6 bases from V and 5 bases from J, with 10 bases in between. The CDR3 spans 13 residues. The CDR3, as DNA: TGTGCCAGCAGGCCTACCCTAACCGGGGAGCTGTTTTTT. Amino acid sequence: CASRPTLTGELFF.

The V call is TRBV5-1, the J call TRBJ2-7; tentatively, D is TRBD1 (5 bases). This CDR3 is built from 15 residues. The V end was cut by 1 base, the J end by 0 bases, with 11 bases between. CDR1 SGHRS and CDR2 YFSETQ come from the germline V gene. The CDR3 loop reads CASSLRPDSSYEQYF. For the CDR3, the DNA is TGCGCCAGCAGCTTGAGACCCGACAGCTCCTACGAGCAGTACTTC.

This clonotype was counted at least ten times. The gene calls are TRBV5-1 and TRBJ2-1; unclear D gene. The germline V and J ends were trimmed by 2 bases and 8 bases, with 11 bases remaining between them. This CDR3 is built from 13 residues. CDR1 and CDR2 from the germline V gene are SGHRS and YFSETQ. This CDR3 reads CASSFRAGHEQFF. DNA of the CDR3: TGCGCCAGCAGCTTCCGGGCTGGCCATGAGCAGTTCTTC.

In its sample, this clonotype was seen a few times. The J gene is TRBJ2-2, the V gene TRBV7-6; 7 bases match TRBD1. The length of the CDR3 is 17 residues. The trim removed 0 bases at V and 7 bases at J, leaving 11 bases unmatched. The germline CDR1 and CDR2 sequences are SGHVS and FNYEAQ. CDR3 nucleotides: TGTGCCAGCAGCTTAGCGGACCGCAGGGGGTCTGACGGGGAGCTGTTTTTT. It encodes CASSLADRRGSDGELFF.

CDR3: CASSFQGSAGGEQYF. DNA of the CDR3: TGCGCCAGCAGCTTCCAGGGATCCGCTGGGGGCGAGCAGTACTTC. The chain uses TRBV5-1 and TRBJ2-5, with D possibly being TRBD1 or TRBD2 (5 bases each). The J call may be mistaken, given a closer DNA end match to TRBJ2-7. Germline V gene lookup returns CDR1 SGHRS and CDR2 YFSETQ. The CDR3 consists of 15 residues.

At least ten counts were recorded for this clonotype. The V gene is TRBV5-1, the J gene TRBJ1-5; tentatively, D is TRBD1 (5 bases). Trimming took off 0 bases at V and 5 bases at J, with 12 bases between the two ends. Germline CDR1 and CDR2: SGHRS and YFSETQ. The CDR3 length is 15 residues. The CDR3 loop is CASSLEGFVDQPQHF. The CDR3 nucleotides read TGCGCCAGCAGCTTGGAGGGGTTTGTCGATCAGCCCCAGCATTTT.

This clonotype was observed a few times. The gene calls are TRBV7-2 and TRBJ2-1, with D perhaps TRBD1 or TRBD2 (5 bases each). The germline V gene has CDR1 SGHTA and CDR2 FQGNSA. The CDR3 is 15 amino acids. Trimming pared 1 base from V and 8 bases from J, leaving 15 bases between. CDR3 sequence: CASSLVGGVRDEQFF. In DNA form, the CDR3 reads TGTGCCAGCAGCTTAGTTGGGGGAGTCAGGGATGAGCAGTTCTTC.

In this sample, this clonotype turned up a few times. The CDR3 nucleotides read TGTGCCAGCAGTTTCCACAACAGACAGGGATCTAACTATGGCTACACCTTC. Amino acid sequence: CASSFHNRQGSNYGYTF. The chain couples TRBV28 to TRBJ1-2; 7 bases align to TRBD1. This CDR3 is built from 17 residues. Germline V lookup: CDR1 MDHEN, CDR2 SYDVKM. J was trimmed by 0 bases and V by 3 bases; bases with no gene match: 10.

This clonotype has a count of ten or more. The CDR3 region has the DNA TGTGCCAGCAGCCGCCCCAGGAACTCTGGGGCCAACGTCCTGACTTTC. It encodes CASSRPRNSGANVLTF. The V call is TRBV6-5, the J call TRBJ2-6; the D is unclear. In germline, CDR1 is MNHEY, CDR2 SVGAGI. Deletions cut 6 bases from V and 0 bases from J, with 12 bases between. This CDR3 contains 16 residues.

This clonotype was observed a handful of times. V is TRBV7-7 and J is TRBJ2-2; 9 bases match TRBD1. Germline CDR1 SSHAT, CDR2 FNYEAQ (reference sequence). Trimming took 5 bases from V and 7 from J; bases not matched to a gene: 8. CDR3 length: 15 residues. The CDR3 DNA is TGTGCCAGCAGCCCCGGGACAGGGATGTACGGGGAGCTGTTTTTT. Encoded protein: CASSPGTGMYGELFF.

This clonotype was counted only a few times. V is TRBV29-1 and J is TRBJ1-5, with D maybe TRBD1 (5 bases). In germline, CDR1 is SQVTM, CDR2 ANQGSEA. This CDR3 is built from 13 residues. V lost 4 bases to trimming and J lost 6 bases, with 13 bases between them. CDR3 sequence reads: CSVVSGFGQPQHF. The CDR3 DNA is TGCAGCGTTGTATCAGGGTTTGGTCAGCCCCAGCATTTT.

V is TRBV2 and J is TRBJ1-1; tentatively, D is TRBD1 (6 bases). The CDR3 consists of 13 residues. Germline V gene sequence: CDR1 SNHLY, CDR2 FYNNEI. V was clipped by 3 bases and J by 8 bases, with 13 bases between them. CDR3 region: CASSDGLGGEAFF. CDR3 DNA sequence: TGTGCCAGCAGTGATGGGTTGGGGGGCGAAGCTTTCTTT.